The rows below give T cell receptor beta chains drawn from one sample of a study of blood T cell repertoires in COVID-19. Generated by immunoSEQ multiplex PCR, the TCRdb table keeps only in-frame clones and is missing some. The sample has 390,000 or so clones; 86% are singletons. Sequenced sample: peripheral blood. The source is a woman aged 25 to 45 with active or convalescent COVID-19. Each CDR3 is given with its conserved first and last residue. The order of the fields is J gene, D gene, V gene, clone size, CDR3 DNA, CDR3 protein. A D gene is named only where the DNA matches it firmly. A row's size may be missing; if present it is once, few, many or a size class.

j_call: TRBJ1-2
d_call: TRBD1
v_call: TRBV28
clone_size: .
cdr3_nt: TGTGCCAGCAGTTCAGGGGGCGCCGGCTATGGCTACACCTTC
cdr3_aa: CASSSGGAGYGYTF

j_call: TRBJ2-7
d_call: .
v_call: TRBV2
clone_size: .
cdr3_nt: TGTGCCAGCAGTGAAGGTACGGGTTCCTACGAGCAGTACTTC
cdr3_aa: CASSEGTGSYEQYF

j_call: TRBJ1-2
d_call: .
v_call: TRBV2
clone_size: .
cdr3_nt: TGTGCCAGCAGTTCCCAGGCCGTTAACTATGGCTACACCTTC
cdr3_aa: CASSSQAVNYGYTF

j_call: TRBJ1-1
d_call: .
v_call: TRBV6-5
clone_size: .
cdr3_nt: TGTGCCAGCCAACGTGAGCAGGGGAGAGGAGCTTTCTTT
cdr3_aa: CASQREQGRGAFF

j_call: TRBJ1-4
d_call: .
v_call: TRBV6-5
clone_size: .
cdr3_nt: TGTGCCAGCAGTTACAGGCAGGGATTGGAAAAACTGTTTTTT
cdr3_aa: CASSYRQGLEKLFF

j_call: TRBJ2-6
d_call: TRBD1
v_call: TRBV5-8
clone_size: .
cdr3_nt: TGTGCCAGCAGCTGGGACAGGGGAACTGGGGCCAACGTCCTGACTTTC
cdr3_aa: CASSWDRGTGANVLTF

j_call: TRBJ2-7
d_call: TRBD2
v_call: TRBV25-1
clone_size: .
cdr3_nt: TGTGCCAGCAGTGCTATCGGGACTAGCGGGAGAAAGTTGCAGTACTTC
cdr3_aa: CASSAIGTSGRKLQYF

j_call: TRBJ2-7
d_call: TRBD2
v_call: TRBV11-2
clone_size: .
cdr3_nt: TGTGCCAGCAGCTTAGATTCTAGCGGGGGGGCCTACGAGCAGTACTTC
cdr3_aa: CASSLDSSGGAYEQYF

j_call: TRBJ2-1
d_call: .
v_call: TRBV10-2
clone_size: .
cdr3_nt: TGCGCCAGTAGCACCCCCGTACTCCTGGGCAATGAGCAGTTCTTC
cdr3_aa: CASSTPVLLGNEQFF

j_call: TRBJ2-2
d_call: .
v_call: TRBV10-2
clone_size: .
cdr3_nt: TGCGCCGGTCTACTAGAATCCGGGGAGCTGTTTTTT
cdr3_aa: CAGLLESGELFF

j_call: TRBJ2-1
d_call: TRBD2
v_call: TRBV5-1
clone_size: .
cdr3_nt: TGCGCCAGCAGCCGGACTAGCGGGAGTTCGAATGAGCAGTTCTTC
cdr3_aa: CASSRTSGSSNEQFF

j_call: TRBJ1-1
d_call: .
v_call: TRBV7-8
clone_size: few
cdr3_nt: TGTGCCAGCAGCTCTCAGCGGGGGGAGGTCGGGAACACTGAAGCTTTCTTT
cdr3_aa: CASSSQRGEVGNTEAFF

j_call: TRBJ1-4
d_call: .
v_call: TRBV12-3/TRBV12-4
clone_size: .
cdr3_nt: TGTGCCAGCAGTTTCTCGACCCAGGGAAAACTGTTTTTT
cdr3_aa: CASSFSTQGKLFF